The next 13 T cell receptor beta chains were all read from a single sample in a study of T cell responses to AZD1222 COVID-19 vaccine. Here immunoSEQ multiplex PCR was the method, and the copy in TCRdb shows in-frame clones only, minus some. Of some 71,000 clones in the sample, about four fifths are singletons; the top ten hold 8% to 10%. Sample: peripheral blood, taken on day 0 of AZD1222 vaccination. The source of these receptors is an adult in good health.

This sequence joins TRBV30 and TRBJ2-1; unclear D gene. The CDR3 extends over 13 amino acids. Germline values: CDR1 GTSNPN, CDR2 SVGIG (reference sequence). Trimming shortened V by 3 bases and J by 2 bases, and 8 bases separated the two germline ends. The CDR3 DNA is TGTGCCTGGAGCCGAGGTACCTACAATGAGCAGTTCTTC. It translates to CAWSRGTYNEQFF.

This chain links TRBV15 with TRBJ2-1; D might be TRBD1 (5 bases). The CDR3 runs 13 residues. The germline CDR1 and CDR2 sequences are LNHNV and YYDKDF (reference sequence). V lost 5 bases and J 6 bases, leaving 11 bases between the germline ends. CDR3 protein: CATSLGRANEQFF. The CDR3 DNA reads as TGTGCCACCAGCTTAGGCAGGGCCAATGAGCAGTTCTTC.

The chain links TRBV7-2 to TRBJ1-4, with 10 bases that match TRBD1. V shed 4 bases, J shed 8 bases, and the junction held 7 bases outside the gene matches. The CDR3 is made up of 15 amino acids. CDR1 is SGHTA and CDR2 is FQGNSA in the germline V gene. In DNA form, the CDR3 reads TGTGCCAGCAGCTCGCGGGGGACAGGGGACGAAAAACTGTTTTTT. This sequence encodes CASSSRGTGDEKLFF. The variable domain in full, completed from reference TRBV7-2 and TRBJ1-4, reads GAGVSQSPSNKVTEKGKDVELRCDPISGHTALYWYRQSLGQGLEFLIYFQGNSAPDKSGLPSDRFSAERTGGSVSTLTIQRTQQEDSAVYLCASSSRGTGDEKLFFGSGTQLSVL.

This chain uses TRBV11-2 with TRBJ2-1; tentatively, D is TRBD1 (5 bases). V was clipped by 1 base and J by 2 bases, with 6 bases between them. The CDR3 loop spans 14 amino acids. In germline, CDR1 is SGHAT, CDR2 FQNNGV. Here the CDR3 DNA reads TGTGCCAGCAGCTTAGGACAGACCTACAATGAGCAGTTCTTC. Protein product: CASSLGQTYNEQFF.

This sequence joins TRBV7-6 and TRBJ1-1; D not certain. Germline CDR1 SGHVS, CDR2 FNYEAQ. With 5 bases removed from V and 1 base from J, the gap between germline ends came to 14 bases. The CDR3 sequence is 15 residues long. CDR3 nucleotides: TGTGCCAGCAGCATTGCCCGAATCTCGAACACTGAAGCTTTCTTT. Its translation: CASSIARISNTEAFF. The variable domain in full, completed from reference TRBV7-6 and TRBJ1-1, reads GAGVSQSPRYKVTKRGQDVALRCDPISGHVSLYWYRQALGQGPEFLTYFNYEAQQDKSGLPNDRFSAERPEGSISTLTIQRTEQRDSAMYRCASSIARISNTEAFFGQGTRLTVV.

The chain employs TRBV5-1 and TRBJ2-3; possible D gene TRBD1, 5 bases. Per germline, CDR1 SGHRS and CDR2 YFSETQ. This CDR3 region has 18 residues. Trimming took off 0 bases at V and 0 bases at J, with 17 bases between the two ends. CDR3 DNA sequence: TGCGCCAGCAGCTTGGCCGCTTGGACACGGGCTAGCACAGATACGCAGTATTTT. Its translation: CASSLAAWTRASTDTQYF.

This chain joins TRBV2 and TRBJ1-2; 8 nucleotides agree with TRBD1. The CDR3 sequence is 14 residues long. V was pared by 5 bases and J by 2 bases, with 4 bases of the junction left unmatched. The germline V gene has CDR1 SNHLY and CDR2 FYNNEI. CDR3 loop: CASSTQGGNYGYTF. In DNA, the CDR3 is TGTGCCAGCAGTACACAGGGGGGGAACTATGGCTACACCTTC.

The chain combines TRBV6-5 with TRBJ2-2, with 9 bases that match TRBD1. V shed 6 bases and J 5 bases; nucleotides not matched to a gene: 7. CDR3 length: 15 amino acids. Germline CDR1 reads MNHEY; CDR2 reads SVGAGI. The CDR3 DNA is TGTGCCAGCAGCCCGGACAGGGGAAGGACCGGGGAGCTGTTTTTT. Translation gives CASSPDRGRTGELFF.

V is TRBV6-5 and J is TRBJ1-2; D uncertain. The germline V gene has CDR1 MNHEY and CDR2 SVGAGI. With 6 bases removed from V and 6 bases from J, the gap between germline ends came to 14 bases. CDR3 length: 13 residues. The CDR3 sequence: CASSQAAINGYTF. CDR3 coding DNA: TGTGCCAGCAGCCAAGCTGCGATAAATGGCTACACCTTC.

The chain carries TRBV9 and TRBJ2-1, with unresolved D. The CDR3 loop spans 12 amino acids. V was trimmed by 0 bases and J by 5 bases, leaving 3 bases between them. Germline V gene lookup returns CDR1 SGDLS and CDR2 YYNGEE. This CDR3 reads CASSVDDNEQFF. Here the CDR3 DNA reads TGTGCCAGCAGCGTAGACGACAATGAGCAGTTCTTC.

The gene calls are TRBV25-1 and TRBJ2-2; 8 bases map to TRBD2. CDR3 length: 14 amino acids. Germline loops: CDR1 MGHDK, CDR2 SYGVNS. Trimming cost V 8 bases and J 5 bases; bases outside gene matches: 7. This CDR3 is CASRGGVGTGELFF. The DNA for the CDR3 is TGTGCCAGCCGGGGGGGTGTAGGTACCGGGGAGCTGTTTTTT.

The rearrangement uses TRBV5-1 and TRBJ1-2, with unresolved D. With 3 bases removed from V and 2 bases from J, the gap between germline ends came to 11 bases. Germline CDR1 reads SGHRS; CDR2 reads YFSETQ. CDR3 length: 14 residues. This CDR3 is CASSSSGPNYGYTF. For the CDR3, the DNA is TGCGCCAGCAGCTCGTCCGGGCCGAACTATGGCTACACCTTC.

This clone was seen a single time. The chain employs TRBV6-5 and TRBJ1-2; weak D call: TRBD1 (6 bases). This CDR3 contains 15 residues. Looked up from germline, CDR1 is MNHEY and CDR2 is SVGAGI. V was trimmed by 6 bases and J by 0 bases, leaving 14 bases between them. The CDR3 spells CASSQTTGSNYGYTF. CDR3 nucleotide sequence: TGTGCCAGCAGCCAAACTACAGGGTCTAACTATGGCTACACCTTC.